The 26 T cell receptor beta chains below all came from one sample that was sequenced in a study of control samples from healthy donors and cancer patients. TCRdb's copy holds only in-frame clones and misses some; the assay was immunoSEQ multiplex PCR. The table shows about 110,000 clones, with 82% occurring only once. The sequenced material came from blood. All receptors come from a man aged 18 to 29 in good health.

The chain has TRBV6-6 and TRBJ1-2, with 9 bases that match TRBD1. This CDR3 spans 14 amino acids. V shed 6 bases, J shed 8 bases, and the junction held 10 bases outside the gene matches. Germline loops: CDR1 MNHNY, CDR2 SVGAGI (reference sequence). The CDR3 sequence is CASSSTGGGEGYTF. The CDR3 DNA reads TGTGCCAGCAGCTCTACAGGGGGCGGGGAAGGCTACACCTTC.

The rearrangement links TRBV28 to TRBJ2-3; unclear D gene. V dropped 2 bases and J dropped 0 bases, with 9 bases sitting between them. The CDR3 extends over 15 amino acids. Germline CDR1 MDHEN, CDR2 SYDVKM. The CDR3: CASSLAETSTDTQYF. Here the CDR3 DNA reads TGTGCCAGCAGTTTAGCGGAGACTAGCACAGATACGCAGTATTTT.

This sequence joins TRBV7-2 and TRBJ1-6; 7 positions match TRBD1. Germline V gene sequence: CDR1 SGHTA, CDR2 FQGNSA. The CDR3 runs to 16 residues. J gave up 6 bases and V 5 bases, and 10 bases lay outside the gene matches. CDR3 residues: CASSPLGQASNSPLHF. In DNA form, the CDR3 reads TGTGCCAGCAGCCCCCTTGGACAGGCCAGTAATTCACCCCTCCACTTT.

The CDR3 sequence: CASSLGAYESPLHF. The CDR3 coding sequence is TGTGCCAGCAGTTTAGGGGCTTACGAGTCACCCCTCCACTTT. V is TRBV27 and J is TRBJ1-6; tentatively, D is TRBD1 (5 bases). V lost 2 bases, J lost 10 bases, and 12 bases lay in between. This CDR3 contains 14 residues. Germline V gives CDR1 MNHEY, CDR2 SMNVEV (reference sequence).

The chain carries TRBV19 and TRBJ1-1; D is uncertain. V gave up 3 bases and J gave up 0 bases, with 20 bases separating them. The CDR3 sequence is 18 residues long. Germline values: CDR1 LNHDA, CDR2 SQIVND (reference sequence). The CDR3 DNA follows: TGTGCCAGTAGTATGGGTGGTTGGGCGGCAAAACTGAACACTGAAGCTTTCTTT. Translation: CASSMGGWAAKLNTEAFF. The entire variable domain, with the rest obtained from reference TRBV19 and TRBJ1-1, is as follows: DGGITQSPKYLFRKEGQNVTLSCEQNLNHDAMYWYRQDPGQGLRLIYYSQIVNDFQKGDIAEGYSVSREKKESFPLTVTSAQKNPTAFYLCASSMGGWAAKLNTEAFFGQGTRLTVV.

This rearrangement joins TRBV12-5 to TRBJ1-4; 7 positions match TRBD1. V shed 2 bases, J shed 8 bases, and the junction held 5 bases outside the gene matches. The CDR3 runs 14 residues. Germline V gene data show CDR1 as LGHNT and CDR2 as FRNRAP. The CDR3 here is CASGLWGQNEKLFF. The CDR3 nucleotides are TGTGCTAGTGGTTTGTGGGGACAGAACGAAAAACTGTTTTTT.

J is TRBJ2-7 and V is TRBV6-2 or TRBV6-3, with D unresolved. Trimming removed 5 bases at V and 5 bases at J, with 19 bases between. Germline CDR1 MNHEY, CDR2 SVGEGT. The CDR3 has 15 residues. CDR3 coding DNA: TGTGCCAGCAGTCCCCTCCTTTGGTCCGGTGACGAGCAGTACTTC. Translation gives CASSPLLWSGDEQYF.

The V and J genes are TRBV7-2 and TRBJ1-2; maybe TRBD1 (5 bases). The CDR3 runs to 15 residues. Trimming removed 5 bases from V and 6 bases from J, with 19 bases in between. CDR1 and CDR2 (germline): SGHTA, FQGNSA. CDR3 sequence: CASSRARGMRDGYTF. The CDR3 nucleotides are TGTGCCAGCAGCCGCGCAAGGGGAATGCGGGATGGCTACACCTTC.

CDR3 coding DNA: TGTGCCAGCAGTCCTATGGGGCAGGGGGGGAGAGAGACCCAGTACTTC. This encodes CASSPMGQGGRETQYF. The chain couples TRBV27 to TRBJ2-5; D could derive from TRBD1 or TRBD2 (7 bases each). The V end lost 5 bases, the J end lost 4 bases, and 20 bases lay between the germline ends. The germline gives CDR1 MNHEY, CDR2 SMNVEV (reference sequence). The CDR3 consists of 16 residues.

This chain joins TRBV4-3 and TRBJ1-3; perhaps TRBD1 as D (5 bases). Between the trimmed V and J ends, which lost 0 bases and 0 bases, there was a span of 9 bases. This CDR3 is 16 amino acids long. Germline V gives CDR1 LGHNA, CDR2 YSLEER. For the CDR3, the DNA is TGCGCCAGCAGCCAAGACAGGGTCGGCTCTGGAAACACCATATATTTT. Protein product: CASSQDRVGSGNTIYF.

In this sample, this clone turned up a few times. The genes are TRBV2 and TRBJ2-1, with 8 bases aligning to TRBD2. Losses at the gene ends were 5 bases for V and 9 bases for J; bases not matched to a gene: 12. The V gene's germline CDR1 is SNHLY and CDR2 FYNNEI. The length of the CDR3 is 15 residues. In DNA form, the CDR3 reads TGTGCCAGCAGTAAGAACGGGGGGGCGTATAGTGAGCAGTTCTTC. It specifies CASSKNGGAYSEQFF.

V gene TRBV6-5 combines with J gene TRBJ1-5; D is perhaps TRBD1 (5 bases). Germline V gene lookup returns CDR1 MNHEY and CDR2 SVGAGI. The ends were cut back, 6 bases at V and 7 bases at J, with 13 bases in the middle. The CDR3 sequence is 13 residues long. The CDR3 sequence is CASSLDRGQPQHF. The CDR3 DNA reads TGTGCCAGCAGCCTTGATAGGGGACAGCCCCAGCATTTT.

The chain joins TRBV5-6 to TRBJ2-3; 8 nucleotides match TRBD2. J was trimmed by 2 bases and V by 0 bases; bases with no gene match: 8. Germline loops: CDR1 SGHDT, CDR2 YYEEEE. This CDR3 comprises 17 residues. The CDR3, as DNA: TGTGCCAGCAGCTTGGATCCTACGGGGGGGTCCACAGATACGCAGTATTTT. Translated: CASSLDPTGGSTDTQYF.

The V gene is TRBV19, the J gene TRBJ1-6; D is ambiguous. Germline CDR1 is LNHDA and CDR2 is SQIVND (reference sequence). The V and J ends lost 5 bases and 5 bases respectively, with 10 bases between them. CDR3 size: 14 residues. CDR3: CASSSWQHNSPLHF. The DNA of the CDR3 is TGTGCCAGTAGTTCGTGGCAGCATAATTCACCCCTCCACTTT.

This rearrangement joins TRBV7-9 to TRBJ2-1; 9 bases line up with TRBD2. The trim removed 5 bases at V and 4 bases at J, leaving 9 bases unmatched. Germline-derived CDR1 and CDR2 are SEHNR and FQNEAQ (reference sequence). The CDR3 totals 16 residues. CDR3 protein: CASSPLSGGTYNEQFF. CDR3 bases: TGTGCCAGCAGCCCATTAAGCGGGGGGACTTACAATGAGCAGTTCTTC.

J is TRBJ1-4 and V is TRBV3-1 (or the pseudogene TRBV3-2); D ambiguous. This CDR3 is 14 amino acids long. Trimming left V 4 bases short and J 8 bases short, with 14 bases between. Germline V CDR1 and CDR2: LGHDT, YNNKEL (reference sequence). CDR3 loop: CASSPHRPSEKLFF. The CDR3 bases are TGTGCCAGCAGCCCTCACAGACCTAGCGAAAAACTGTTTTTT.

The chain has TRBV3-1 (or the pseudogene TRBV3-2) and TRBJ2-6; D might be TRBD1 (6 bases). The ends were cut back, 5 bases at V and 2 bases at J, with 7 bases in the middle. The CDR3 sequence is 14 residues long. In germline, CDR1 is LGHDT, CDR2 YNNKEL (reference sequence). The CDR3 region has the DNA TGTGCCAGCAGCAGGGACACTGGGGCCAACGTCCTGACTTTC. Amino acids: CASSRDTGANVLTF.

The chain carries TRBV14 and TRBJ2-7; 7 bases map to TRBD1. Germline CDR1 reads SGHDN; CDR2 reads FVKESK. The CDR3 is 13 residues long. J lost 7 bases, V lost 4 bases, and 7 bases had no gene match. As DNA, the CDR3 is TGTGCCAGCAGCCCAGGGGGAGCCTCTGAGCAGTACGTC. Translating gives CASSPGGASEQYV.

This clone was detected only a few times. The chain combines TRBV9 with TRBJ2-1; D is uncertain. Germline values: CDR1 SGDLS, CDR2 YYNGEE. The CDR3 has 14 amino acids. Trimming cost V 4 bases and J 2 bases, with 10 bases left between them. CDR3 protein: CASSLGATYNEQFF. The CDR3 DNA sequence: TGTGCCAGCAGCCTAGGAGCGACCTACAATGAGCAGTTCTTC.

The chain couples TRBV19 to TRBJ1-6; D is unresolved. The CDR3 is 14 amino acids. The germline V gene encodes CDR1 LNHDA and CDR2 SQIVND (reference sequence). Trimming cost V 3 bases and J 10 bases, with 13 bases left between them. CDR3 amino acids: CASSIPERQSPLHF. The CDR3 DNA reads TGTGCCAGTAGTATCCCTGAAAGGCAATCACCCCTCCACTTT.

This clone was seen only a few times. The chain combines TRBV10-3 with TRBJ1-3; D possibly corresponds to TRBD1 (5 bases). The germline gives CDR1 ENHRY, CDR2 SYGVKD. Trimming pared 0 bases from V and 1 base from J, leaving 10 bases between. The CDR3 contains 16 residues. CDR3 in amino acids: CAISESTRGSGNTIYF. CDR3 in DNA: TGTGCCATCAGTGAGTCGACACGGGGGTCTGGAAACACCATATATTTT.

V is TRBV14 and J is TRBJ2-5; D uncertain. The CDR3 consists of 16 residues. The V end was cut by 5 bases, the J end by 4 bases, with 20 bases between. Germline values: CDR1 SGHDN, CDR2 FVKESK. The CDR3 DNA is TGTGCCAGCAGCTCAAAGAGGAATTTCTTAGGAGAGACCCAGTACTTC. Residues: CASSSKRNFLGETQYF.

V usage is TRBV28 and J usage is TRBJ1-2; 7 nucleotides match TRBD1. The V segment lost 8 bases and the J segment 5 bases; nucleotides outside the gene matches: 11. The CDR3 runs to 14 residues. Germline CDR1 MDHEN, CDR2 SYDVKM. CDR3 in DNA: TGTGCCAGCCGAACCCCGGGACAGAGTTATGGCTACACCTTC. As protein: CASRTPGQSYGYTF.

This rearrangement joins TRBV5-5 to TRBJ1-1; TRBD1 agrees at 10 bases. From germline, CDR1 is SGHKS and CDR2 YYEKEE (reference sequence). This CDR3 is built from 14 residues. J was trimmed by 1 base and V by 5 bases; bases with no gene match: 2. The CDR3 sequence: CASRWDRGNTEAFF. The CDR3 DNA is TGTGCCAGCAGGTGGGACAGGGGGAACACTGAAGCTTTCTTT.

The rearrangement joins TRBV4-3 to TRBJ2-3, with 7 bases matching TRBD1. The CDR3 totals 13 residues. The V and J ends lost 4 bases and 4 bases, in that order; junction bases with no gene match: 2. Germline V gene sequence: CDR1 LGHNA, CDR2 YSLEER. CDR3: CASSRDRADTQYF. Here the CDR3 DNA reads TGCGCCAGCAGCCGAGACAGGGCAGATACGCAGTATTTT.

The V gene is TRBV11-2, the J gene TRBJ2-3; D might be TRBD1 (7 bases). V shed 3 bases and J shed 4 bases, with 20 bases lying between them. Per the germline V gene, CDR1 is SGHAT and CDR2 is FQNNGV. CDR3 length: 17 residues. The CDR3 sequence is CASSLFSVQGGADTQYF. Written as DNA, the CDR3 is TGTGCCAGCAGCTTGTTCTCTGTGCAGGGGGGCGCAGATACGCAGTATTTT. Using reference TRBV11-2 and TRBJ2-3 for the parts outside the CDR3, the full variable domain is EAGVAQSPRYKIIEKRQSVAFWCNPISGHATLYWYQQILGQGPKLLIQFQNNGVVDDSQLPKDRFSAERLKGVDSTLKIQPAKLEDSAVYLCASSLFSVQGGADTQYFGPGTRLTVL.